Presented here are 4 T cell receptor beta chains from one specimen sequenced in a study of blood T cell repertoires in COVID-19. Measured with immunoSEQ multiplex PCR; TCRdb has only the in-frame clones, and not every one. The sample records roughly 290,000 clones, approximately 85% being singletons. The sequencing sample was made of PBMCs or T cells enriched from blood (not recorded which). The source of these receptors is a man aged 25 to 40 who had recovered from COVID-19.

V and J are TRBV5-5 and TRBJ1-2; D gene unclear. Germline-derived CDR1 and CDR2 are SGHKS and YYEKEE (reference sequence). V dropped 0 bases and J dropped 3 bases, with 6 bases sitting between them. This CDR3 is 13 amino acids long. The CDR3 bases are TGTGCCAGCAGCTTGGTGGAGGACTATGGCTACACCTTC. This gives the protein CASSLVEDYGYTF.

DNA of the CDR3: TGTGCCTGGAGTGTACGGGGACTAGCGGGGGGGCTTGCCAAAAACATTCAGTACTTC. This translates into CAWSVRGLAGGLAKNIQYF. V gene TRBV30 combines with J gene TRBJ2-4, with 16 bases matching TRBD2. The CDR3 covers 19 residues. The V gene's germline CDR1 is GTSNPN and CDR2 SVGIG (reference sequence). Germline trimming cut 0 bases from V and 1 base from J; bases unmatched to any gene: 6.

This chain connects TRBV30 to TRBJ2-5, with 9 bases fitting TRBD2. J was trimmed by 7 bases and V by 8 bases; bases with no gene match: 8. CDR3 length: 12 residues. Germline CDR1 and CDR2: GTSNPN and SVGIG (reference sequence). CDR3 residues: CASSYSGGTQYF. DNA of the CDR3: TGTGCCAGCTCCTATAGCGGGGGGACCCAGTACTTC. Full variable domain (missing parts from reference TRBV30 and TRBJ2-5): SQTIHQWPATLVQPVGSPLSLECTVEGTSNPNLYWYRQAAGRGLQLLFYSVGIGQISSEVPQNLSASRPQDRQFILSSKKLLLSDSGFYLCASSYSGGTQYFGPGTRLLVL.

V is TRBV7-9 and J is TRBJ2-7, with D possibly being TRBD1 (5 bases). Germline V CDR1 and CDR2: SEHNR, FQNEAQ (reference sequence). The V gene lost 5 bases and the J gene lost 2 bases, with 13 bases spanning the gap. The CDR3 totals 14 residues. The CDR3 nucleotides are TGTGCCAGCAGCCTGGGCAGGGTCCCCTACGAGCAGTACTTC. This gives the protein CASSLGRVPYEQYF.